The 27 T cell receptor beta chains below come from one sample, sequenced in a study of T cells after yellow fever vaccination. Each CDR3 protein gets one entry after TCRdb re-called the 5' RACE reads with MiXCR. The sample lists about 510,000 distinct CDR3 sequences, roughly a fifth occurring once. The source material was PBMCs, sampled 21 days after the first yellow fever vaccination. These receptors were taken from a man in his late teens or twenties who received the YFV17D yellow fever vaccine.

The rearrangement links TRBV6-5 to TRBJ2-2; D unresolved. The CDR3 runs to 14 residues. With 2 bases removed from V and 6 bases from J, the gap between germline ends came to 10 bases. Per germline, CDR1 MNHEY and CDR2 SVGAGI. CDR3 coding DNA: TGTGCCAGCAGTTACCTTAGGGAAGCCGGGGAGCTGTTTTTT. Translated: CASSYLREAGELFF.

This clonotype has just a few counts. The V gene is TRBV11-2, the J gene TRBJ1-1, with no clear D. From germline, CDR1 is SGHAT and CDR2 FQNNGV. V gave up 2 bases and J gave up 11 bases, with 12 bases separating them. This CDR3 contains 12 residues. The CDR3 loop is CASSLLGDRAFF. The CDR3 DNA is TGTGCCAGCAGCTTACTTGGGGATAGGGCTTTCTTT.

The chain links TRBV4-1 to TRBJ2-2; D gene uncertain. Between the trimmed V and J ends, which lost 1 base and 5 bases, there was a span of 8 bases. The CDR3 covers 14 residues. Germline V gene data show CDR1 as MGHRA and CDR2 as YSYEKL. CDR3: CASSQVAGTGELFF. The CDR3 DNA reads as TGCGCCAGCAGCCAAGTGGCCGGAACCGGGGAGCTGTTTTTT.

CDR3: CASGGTQYF. CDR3 in DNA: TGTGCCTCGGGGGGGACCCAGTACTTC. The chain recombines TRBV2 with TRBJ2-5; 7 bases fit TRBD2. Germline CDR1 and CDR2: SNHLY and FYNNEI. There are 9 residues in the CDR3. Losses at the gene ends were 11 bases for V and 7 bases for J; bases not matched to a gene: 1.

This clonotype occurred a few times. J is TRBJ2-1 and V is TRBV7-9, with 9 bases identical to TRBD2. The germline V gene encodes CDR1 SEHNR and CDR2 FQNEAQ (reference sequence). With 8 bases clipped from V and 7 bases from J, the junction kept 12 bases outside the gene matches. This CDR3 spans 15 amino acids. CDR3 sequence reads: CASASKSGGRNEQFF. In nucleotides, the CDR3 is TGTGCCAGCGCCTCCAAGAGCGGGGGGAGAAATGAGCAGTTCTTC.

There are many counts of this clonotype. The J gene is TRBJ1-2, the V gene TRBV6-5, with 9 bases that match TRBD1. The germline CDR1 and CDR2 sequences are MNHEY and SVGAGI. J gave up 5 bases and V 5 bases, and 3 bases lay outside the gene matches. This CDR3 comprises 13 residues. CDR3 in DNA: TGTGCCAGCAGTCTACAGGGGGCTTATGGCTACACCTTC. This codes for CASSLQGAYGYTF.

This clonotype was recorded a few times. The V gene is TRBV20-1, the J gene TRBJ2-3; 12 positions agree with TRBD2. V lost 5 bases, J lost 6 bases, and 24 bases stayed unmatched. CDR3 length: 20 amino acids. CDR1 is DFQATT and CDR2 is SNEGSKA in the germline V gene (reference sequence). In nucleotides, the CDR3 is TGCAGTGCTCTCTCCCCCCTAGCGGGGGGGGAACATACTCTCACGGATACGCAGTATTTT. Translating it yields CSALSPLAGGEHTLTDTQYF.

The chain is built from TRBV19 and TRBJ1-5; TRBD1 matches 8 bases. The CDR3 runs 17 residues. Germline assignment: CDR1 LNHDA and CDR2 SQIVND (reference sequence). Trimming removed 4 bases from V and 11 bases from J; junction bases left unmatched: 19. CDR3 sequence: CASSSPRGQANLEAQHF. The CDR3 nucleotides read TGTGCCAGTAGTAGCCCCAGGGGGCAGGCGAACTTAGAGGCCCAGCATTTT.

This clonotype occurred a few times. The chain carries TRBV12-3 or TRBV12-4 and TRBJ2-3, with 9 positions matching TRBD2. The CDR3 is made up of 14 amino acids. The ends lost 3 bases at V and 7 bases at J; junction bases unmatched: 5. CDR3 protein: CASSFGGGANTQYF. The CDR3 DNA reads TGTGCCAGCAGTTTCGGCGGGGGGGCCAATACGCAGTATTTT.

The table lists this clonotype with a few counts. CDR3 residues: CASSQEGGQLNEQFF. The CDR3 DNA follows: TGTGCCAGCAGCCAAGAGGGGGGACAGCTAAATGAGCAGTTCTTC. This chain joins TRBV4-2 and TRBJ2-1; tentative D call: TRBD1 (7 bases). This CDR3 contains 15 residues. Germline lookup yields CDR1 LGHNA and CDR2 YNFKEQ. V lost 0 bases and J 7 bases, leaving 13 bases between the germline ends.

The chain is built from TRBV6-5 and TRBJ1-3, with D uncertain. This CDR3 region has 15 residues. V lost 0 bases to trimming and J lost 1 base, with 7 bases between them. Germline V gives CDR1 MNHEY, CDR2 SVGAGI. CDR3 protein: CASSYSWRSGNTIYF. The DNA for the CDR3 is TGTGCCAGCAGTTACTCGTGGAGATCTGGAAACACCATATATTTT.

The rearrangement joins TRBV5-5 to TRBJ2-3, with D maybe TRBD2 (7 bases). V lost 0 bases, J lost 3 bases, and 14 bases lay in between. This CDR3 has 16 amino acids. The germline V gene has CDR1 SGHKS and CDR2 YYEKEE (reference sequence). The CDR3 reads CASSLEGGGGTDTQYF. CDR3 coding DNA: TGTGCCAGCAGCTTGGAGGGCGGGGGCGGAACAGATACGCAGTATTTT.

The chain couples TRBV2 to TRBJ1-4, with 7 nucleotides matching TRBD1. The germline V gene encodes CDR1 SNHLY and CDR2 FYNNEI. This CDR3 has 14 amino acids. Trimming removed 8 bases from V and 5 bases from J; junction bases left unmatched: 8. CDR3 nucleotide sequence: TGTGCCAGCCTTACAGGGGCGGGGAATGAAAAACTGTTTTTT. It translates to CASLTGAGNEKLFF.

Only a few counts were recorded for this clonotype. The chain's CDR3 is CASSLAPDVWNTEAFF. The CDR3 DNA reads as TGTGCCAGCAGCTTAGCGCCGGATGTCTGGAACACTGAAGCTTTCTTT. The chain has TRBV7-9 and TRBJ1-1; D call uncertain. Germline lookup yields CDR1 SEHNR and CDR2 FQNEAQ (reference sequence). This CDR3 is built from 16 residues. V dropped 0 bases and J dropped 1 base, with 12 bases sitting between them.

This clonotype was counted a few times. The chain recombines TRBV28 with TRBJ2-3; maybe TRBD2 (6 bases). Germline CDR1 MDHEN, CDR2 SYDVKM. CDR3 length: 13 amino acids. Trimming shortened V by 8 bases and J by 5 bases, and 14 bases separated the two germline ends. The CDR3 is CASFRPAGDTQYF. Written as DNA, the CDR3 is TGTGCCAGCTTTCGGCCAGCGGGAGATACGCAGTATTTT.

This clonotype came up a few times. V usage is TRBV9 and J usage is TRBJ2-3; D tentatively reads TRBD1 or TRBD2 (6 bases each). Germline CDR1 reads SGDLS; CDR2 reads YYNGEE. With 0 bases removed from V and 6 bases from J, the gap between germline ends came to 14 bases. There are 15 residues in the CDR3. DNA for the CDR3: TGTGCCAGCAGCGTAGACCACAGGGAGGTTGATACGCAGTATTTT. Its protein is CASSVDHREVDTQYF.

This clonotype appeared a few times. This chain joins TRBV5-4 and TRBJ2-1, with D unclear. Trimming removed 0 bases from V and 3 bases from J, with 16 bases in between. The CDR3 runs 17 residues. The germline V gene encodes CDR1 SGHNT and CDR2 YYREEE (reference sequence). The CDR3 nucleotides read TGTGCCAGCAGCTTGGAATCGGCAGCCGCCAACTACAATGAGCAGTTCTTC. Amino acid sequence: CASSLESAAANYNEQFF.

V is TRBV1 and J is TRBJ2-3. TRBV1 is given as a pseudogene. The CDR3 runs to 14 residues. Here the CDR3 reads CTSRAATSTDTQYF. The DNA for the CDR3 is TGCACCAGCAGGGCAGCCACTAGCACAGATACGCAGTATTTT.

This clonotype was counted a few times. V is TRBV25-1 and J is TRBJ1-2; unclear D gene. Germline assignment: CDR1 MGHDK and CDR2 SYGVNS. The CDR3 runs 12 residues. V lost 4 bases and J lost 5, with 8 bases in between. The CDR3 DNA follows: TGTGCCAGCAGTGCCCCCGCTTATGGCTACACCTTC. This sequence encodes CASSAPAYGYTF.

The chain links TRBV10-3 to TRBJ1-2; D perhaps matches TRBD1 (5 bases). The CDR3 sequence is 16 residues long. Germline CDR1 ENHRY, CDR2 SYGVKD. V was clipped by 0 bases and J by 2 bases, with 13 bases between them. The CDR3 nucleotides read TGTGCCATCAGTGAGTCCCTTGGGGCAGCCAACTATGGCTACACCTTC. Its protein product is CAISESLGAANYGYTF.

In its sample, this clonotype was seen a few times. V is TRBV5-1 and J is TRBJ2-1, with D unclear. The CDR3 sequence is 16 residues long. Germline V gene sequence: CDR1 SGHRS, CDR2 YFSETQ. V lost 5 bases and J 0 bases, leaving 15 bases between the germline ends. The CDR3 DNA is TGCGCCAGCAGTTTCGGACGGGCAAGCTCCTACAATGAGCAGTTCTTC. It yields the protein CASSFGRASSYNEQFF.

The rearrangement joins TRBV20-1 to TRBJ2-5; maybe TRBD1 (6 bases). Germline V gene data show CDR1 as DFQATT and CDR2 as SNEGSKA (reference sequence). This CDR3 has 13 amino acids. Trimming stripped 6 bases from V and 4 bases from J, with 15 bases between. This chain's CDR3 is CSAKDFRGETQYF. The CDR3 nucleotides read TGCAGTGCAAAGGACTTCAGGGGAGAGACCCAGTACTTC.

The chain is built from TRBV29-1 and TRBJ2-2; D gene uncertain. The CDR3 consists of 13 residues. V dropped 4 bases and J dropped 2 bases, with 8 bases sitting between them. Germline assignment: CDR1 SQVTM and CDR2 ANQGSEA. CDR3 nucleotide sequence: TGCAGCGTTGTGGGCCATAACACCGGGGAGCTGTTTTTT. Translation gives CSVVGHNTGELFF.

The V gene is TRBV28, the J gene TRBJ1-5; D might be TRBD1 (5 bases). The germline V gene encodes CDR1 MDHEN and CDR2 SYDVKM. The CDR3 has 14 amino acids. Trimming left V 5 bases short and J 4 bases short, with 12 bases between. CDR3 protein: CASSRQIGNQPQHF. The DNA for the CDR3 is TGTGCCAGCAGTAGACAGATAGGAAATCAGCCCCAGCATTTT. Based on the CDR3 plus reference TRBV28 and TRBJ1-5, the full variable domain is DVKVTQSSRYLVKRTGEKVFLECVQDMDHENMFWYRQDPGLGLRLIYFSYDVKMKEKGDIPEGYSVSREKKERFSLILESASTNQTSMYLCASSRQIGNQPQHFGDGTRLSIL.

This clonotype turned up a few times. This chain connects TRBV19 to TRBJ2-5; D not certain. Germline CDR1 is LNHDA and CDR2 is SQIVND (reference sequence). This CDR3 contains 15 residues. The V end lost 5 bases, the J end lost 2 bases, and 15 bases lay between the germline ends. This CDR3 reads CASSEAVLKQETQYF. As DNA, the CDR3 is TGTGCCAGTAGTGAGGCCGTCCTCAAGCAAGAGACCCAGTACTTC.

The V call is TRBV4-1, the J call TRBJ1-6; D unresolved. V was cut by 3 bases and J by 5 bases, with 11 bases left in between. Germline values: CDR1 MGHRA, CDR2 YSYEKL. The CDR3 covers 15 residues. The CDR3 here is CASSHQLTNNSPLHF. In DNA, the CDR3 is TGCGCCAGCAGCCACCAACTTACTAATAATTCACCCCTCCACTTT.

This clonotype came up a few times. The chain joins TRBV5-1 to TRBJ2-1; D unclear. The CDR3 runs 13 residues. CDR1 SGHRS and CDR2 YFSETQ come from the germline V gene. The V end lost 1 base, the J end lost 8 bases, and 10 bases lay between the germline ends. The CDR3 DNA sequence: TGCGCCAGCAGCTTGAACTGGGGTCATGAGCAGTTCTTC. Translating gives CASSLNWGHEQFF.